Listed below are T cell receptor beta chains from one sample, sequenced in a study of T-cell reconstitution after alpha-beta-depleted transplantation in children. From the PCR reads, TCRdb called clonotypes with MiXCR, one entry per CDR3 protein. The sample lists approximately 120,000 distinct CDR3 sequences, 8.5% to 10% occurring once. Material: PBMCs, mostly from graft donor cells, obtained 180 days after TCRalphabeta/CD19-depleted stem cell transplant. The receptors derive from a girl younger than two who had a stem cell transplant for combined immunodeficiency, so the T cells may come from the graft donor. Each CDR3 is given with its conserved first and last residue. A D gene is named only where the DNA matches it firmly. Clone size is given for some rows only: seen once, a few or many times, or a class if the clone is expanded.

v_call: TRBV6-5
cdr3_length: 13
d_call: -
clone_size: many
j_call: TRBJ2-5
cdr3_nt: TGTGCCAGCAGTTTCAGGGGTTTTGAGACCCAGTACTTC
cdr3_aa: CASSFRGFETQYF

v_call: TRBV5-4
cdr3_length: 14
d_call: TRBD1
clone_size: few
j_call: TRBJ2-7
cdr3_nt: TGTGCCAGCAGCTCTTGGGACAGCCTGGCGGAGCAGTACTTC
cdr3_aa: CASSSWDSLAEQYF

v_call: TRBV20-1
cdr3_length: 15
d_call: -
clone_size: -
j_call: TRBJ2-3
cdr3_nt: TGCAGTGCTAGAGATGGCTCGGAACGAACAGATACGCAGTATTTT
cdr3_aa: CSARDGSERTDTQYF

v_call: TRBV20-1
cdr3_length: 18
d_call: -
clone_size: many
j_call: TRBJ2-3
cdr3_nt: TGCAGTGCCCCTAGTCCTTTCCAAGTAGCTAGGGGGACAGATACGCAGTATTTT
cdr3_aa: CSAPSPFQVARGTDTQYF

v_call: TRBV10-3
cdr3_length: 18
d_call: TRBD1
clone_size: -
j_call: TRBJ1-3
cdr3_nt: TGTGCCATCACTAAGGGACAGGGCGCTCCACCGGCTGGAAACACCATATATTTT
cdr3_aa: CAITKGQGAPPAGNTIYF

v_call: TRBV15
cdr3_length: 14
d_call: -
clone_size: few
j_call: TRBJ2-3
cdr3_nt: TGTGCCACCAGCAGACCCCATTGGGGTTATACGCAGTATTTT
cdr3_aa: CATSRPHWGYTQYF

v_call: TRBV3-1
cdr3_length: 15
d_call: -
clone_size: many
j_call: TRBJ2-7
cdr3_nt: TGTGCCAGCAGCCAAAAGCAAATGGGATCCTACGAGCAGTACTTC
cdr3_aa: CASSQKQMGSYEQYF

v_call: TRBV29-1
cdr3_length: 15
d_call: TRBD1
clone_size: -
j_call: TRBJ2-5
cdr3_nt: TGCAGCGTTGAGGGGACAGGGGTCGACCAAGAGACCCAGTACTTC
cdr3_aa: CSVEGTGVDQETQYF

v_call: TRBV6-1
cdr3_length: 16
d_call: TRBD2
clone_size: once
j_call: TRBJ2-3
cdr3_nt: TGTGCCAGCAGTGCTTGGGAAGCGGGGGGCACAGATACGCAGTATTTT
cdr3_aa: CASSAWEAGGTDTQYF

v_call: TRBV25-1
cdr3_length: 15
d_call: -
clone_size: many
j_call: TRBJ2-1
cdr3_nt: TGTGCCAGCGGGAACAGGGGTAGCGGGTACAATGAGCAGTTCTTC
cdr3_aa: CASGNRGSGYNEQFF

v_call: TRBV19
cdr3_length: 17
d_call: -
clone_size: few
j_call: TRBJ2-7
cdr3_nt: TGTGCCAGTAAATGGGTTTGGGCTAGCGACTTCTCCTACGAGCAGTACTTC
cdr3_aa: CASKWVWASDFSYEQYF

v_call: TRBV12-3/TRBV12-4
cdr3_length: 16
d_call: -
clone_size: few
j_call: TRBJ2-1
cdr3_nt: TGTGCCAGCAGTTTAGATGGGCGTGGGGGGAGGAGTGAGCAGTTCTTC
cdr3_aa: CASSLDGRGGRSEQFF

v_call: TRBV7-3
cdr3_length: 13
d_call: -
clone_size: many
j_call: TRBJ2-1
cdr3_nt: TGTGCCAGCAGCCTGCACCCCCTGTATGAGCAGTTCTTC
cdr3_aa: CASSLHPLYEQFF

v_call: TRBV7-3
cdr3_length: 14
d_call: -
clone_size: -
j_call: TRBJ2-2
cdr3_nt: TGTGCCAGCAGCTTTCCCTCGAACACCGGGGAGCTGTTTTTT
cdr3_aa: CASSFPSNTGELFF

v_call: TRBV12-3/TRBV12-4
cdr3_length: 14
d_call: -
clone_size: many
j_call: TRBJ2-5
cdr3_nt: TGTGCCAGCAGTTCCAGTGACGCCCAGGAGACCCAGTACTTC
cdr3_aa: CASSSSDAQETQYF

v_call: TRBV24-1
cdr3_length: 15
d_call: -
clone_size: few
j_call: TRBJ2-5
cdr3_nt: TGTGCCACCAGTGATCTAGGGGAGGGGGAAGAGACCCAGTACTTC
cdr3_aa: CATSDLGEGEETQYF

v_call: TRBV5-5
cdr3_length: 17
d_call: TRBD1
clone_size: many
j_call: TRBJ1-5
cdr3_nt: TGTGCCAGCAGCCCTTTAGACAGGGACCCCAGCAATCAGCCCCAGCATTTT
cdr3_aa: CASSPLDRDPSNQPQHF

v_call: TRBV29-1
cdr3_length: 12
d_call: -
clone_size: many
j_call: TRBJ1-1
cdr3_nt: TGCAGCGCAGGCAGGGTGGACACTGAAGCTTTCTTT
cdr3_aa: CSAGRVDTEAFF

v_call: TRBV5-1
cdr3_length: 13
d_call: -
clone_size: -
j_call: TRBJ2-3
cdr3_nt: TGCGCCAGCAGCCTAGCTTCTCTGGATACGCAGTATTTT
cdr3_aa: CASSLASLDTQYF

v_call: TRBV5-1
cdr3_length: 11
d_call: -
clone_size: many
j_call: TRBJ2-2
cdr3_nt: TGCGCCAGCACGGACGAAGGGGAGCTGTTTTTT
cdr3_aa: CASTDEGELFF

v_call: TRBV19
cdr3_length: 11
d_call: TRBD1
clone_size: few
j_call: TRBJ1-5
cdr3_nt: TGTGCCAGTAGACAGGGGAGATATAGGCATTTT
cdr3_aa: CASRQGRYRHF

v_call: TRBV4-3
cdr3_length: 14
d_call: -
clone_size: many
j_call: TRBJ2-7
cdr3_nt: TGCGCCAGCAGCCAAGCTTTGGTCGGCTACGAGCAGTACTTC
cdr3_aa: CASSQALVGYEQYF

v_call: TRBV29-1
cdr3_length: 15
d_call: TRBD1
clone_size: few
j_call: TRBJ1-5
cdr3_nt: TGCAGCGCTCTGACAGGGGGGTTAAAAAATCAGCCCCAGCATTTT
cdr3_aa: CSALTGGLKNQPQHF

v_call: TRBV7-3
cdr3_length: 17
d_call: TRBD2
clone_size: few
j_call: TRBJ2-2
cdr3_nt: TGTGCCAGCAGCTTATGGGCGGGGGGGCCGAGTACCGGGGAGCTGTTTTTT
cdr3_aa: CASSLWAGGPSTGELFF

v_call: TRBV11-2
cdr3_length: 16
d_call: -
clone_size: -
j_call: TRBJ2-5
cdr3_nt: TGTGCCAGCAGCTTAGGTCGGTGGGGTGGCCAAGAGACCCAGTACTTC
cdr3_aa: CASSLGRWGGQETQYF

v_call: TRBV28
cdr3_length: 14
d_call: TRBD2
clone_size: few
j_call: TRBJ2-3
cdr3_nt: TGTGCCAGCAGTGCGGGGGGGAGAACAGATACGCAGTATTTT
cdr3_aa: CASSAGGRTDTQYF

v_call: TRBV10-3
cdr3_length: 16
d_call: -
clone_size: -
j_call: TRBJ2-1
cdr3_nt: TGTGCCATCAGGGCCTTGACAGGAACCTCCTACAATGAGCAGTTCTTC
cdr3_aa: CAIRALTGTSYNEQFF

v_call: TRBV29-1
cdr3_length: 13
d_call: -
clone_size: many
j_call: TRBJ2-3
cdr3_nt: TGCAGCGGCCGGGGGTGGAGCACAGATACGCAGTATTTT
cdr3_aa: CSGRGWSTDTQYF

v_call: TRBV29-1
cdr3_length: 15
d_call: -
clone_size: -
j_call: TRBJ2-7
cdr3_nt: TGCAGCGTCCCAGTAAAAAGGGGTAAATCCTACGAGCAGTACTTC
cdr3_aa: CSVPVKRGKSYEQYF

v_call: TRBV5-8
cdr3_length: 16
d_call: TRBD1
clone_size: -
j_call: TRBJ2-3
cdr3_nt: TGTGCCAGCAGCACCCTGGGACAGGGAGGCACAGATACGCAGTATTTT
cdr3_aa: CASSTLGQGGTDTQYF

v_call: TRBV7-9
cdr3_length: 15
d_call: TRBD1
clone_size: few
j_call: TRBJ2-3
cdr3_nt: TGTGCCAGCAGCTTAGCGGGACAGACCACAGATACGCAGTATTTT
cdr3_aa: CASSLAGQTTDTQYF

v_call: TRBV12-3/TRBV12-4
cdr3_length: 14
d_call: -
clone_size: -
j_call: TRBJ1-5
cdr3_nt: TGTGCCAGCAGTTTCCAGGGGACTGATCAGCCCCAGCATTTT
cdr3_aa: CASSFQGTDQPQHF

v_call: TRBV6-1
cdr3_length: 14
d_call: -
clone_size: -
j_call: TRBJ2-7
cdr3_nt: TGTGCCAGCTGGCAGGATAATTATTCCTACGAGCAGTACTTC
cdr3_aa: CASWQDNYSYEQYF

v_call: TRBV10-3
cdr3_length: 14
d_call: -
clone_size: few
j_call: TRBJ2-1
cdr3_nt: TGTGCCATTAACTGGGACCCATCCTACAATGAGCAGTTCTTC
cdr3_aa: CAINWDPSYNEQFF

v_call: TRBV4-1
cdr3_length: 15
d_call: -
clone_size: -
j_call: TRBJ2-4
cdr3_nt: TGCGCCAGCAGCCCCCGGGCTCTAGCCAAAAACATTCAGTACTTC
cdr3_aa: CASSPRALAKNIQYF

v_call: TRBV5-1
cdr3_length: 13
d_call: -
clone_size: -
j_call: TRBJ1-4
cdr3_nt: TGCGCCAGCAGCTTAGAAATCCGCGGGAAACTGTTTTTT
cdr3_aa: CASSLEIRGKLFF

v_call: TRBV6-5
cdr3_length: 15
d_call: TRBD2
clone_size: few
j_call: TRBJ2-1
cdr3_nt: TGTGCCAGCAGTTACGGGGAGGGTTCCTACAATGAGCAGTTCTTC
cdr3_aa: CASSYGEGSYNEQFF

v_call: TRBV5-1
cdr3_length: 14
d_call: -
clone_size: -
j_call: TRBJ1-1
cdr3_nt: TGCGCCAGCAGCCGGGGTTCGGACCTGACTGAAGCTTTCTTT
cdr3_aa: CASSRGSDLTEAFF

v_call: TRBV20-1
cdr3_length: 14
d_call: -
clone_size: many
j_call: TRBJ1-2
cdr3_nt: TGCAGTGCTAGAAGGCCGGATTTTAACTATGGCTACACCTTC
cdr3_aa: CSARRPDFNYGYTF

v_call: TRBV5-1
cdr3_length: 13
d_call: -
clone_size: few
j_call: TRBJ2-5
cdr3_nt: TGCGCCAGCAGCTTGGACTTACAGTCGCCCCAGTACTTC
cdr3_aa: CASSLDLQSPQYF

v_call: TRBV5-1
cdr3_length: 16
d_call: TRBD2
clone_size: -
j_call: TRBJ2-2
cdr3_nt: TGCGCCAGCAGCGCTAAGCTAGCGGAAAACACCGGGGAGCTGTTTTTT
cdr3_aa: CASSAKLAENTGELFF

v_call: TRBV10-3
cdr3_length: 18
d_call: -
clone_size: many
j_call: TRBJ2-7
cdr3_nt: TGTGCCATCAGTGAGTCCGGAGGGGCCGGGACAAGCTCCTACGAGCAGTACTTC
cdr3_aa: CAISESGGAGTSSYEQYF

v_call: TRBV11-2
cdr3_length: 17
d_call: TRBD1
clone_size: -
j_call: TRBJ2-7
cdr3_nt: TGTGCCAGCAGCTCCCAATGGGACAGAATGACGAGCTACGAGCAGTACTTC
cdr3_aa: CASSSQWDRMTSYEQYF

v_call: TRBV20-1
cdr3_length: 16
d_call: TRBD1
clone_size: few
j_call: TRBJ2-6
cdr3_nt: TGCAGTGCTAGCGGACAGGGGTTGTACGGGGCCAACGTCCTGACTTTC
cdr3_aa: CSASGQGLYGANVLTF

v_call: TRBV20-1
cdr3_length: 14
d_call: -
clone_size: many
j_call: TRBJ2-7
cdr3_nt: TGCAGTGCTCGAGGTCATAGCAGTTCCTACGAGCAGTACTTC
cdr3_aa: CSARGHSSSYEQYF

v_call: TRBV10-3
cdr3_length: 13
d_call: -
clone_size: few
j_call: TRBJ2-5
cdr3_nt: TGTGCCATCGGAGATAGCCTAAAAGAGACCCAGTACTTC
cdr3_aa: CAIGDSLKETQYF

v_call: TRBV20-1
cdr3_length: 14
d_call: TRBD2
clone_size: few
j_call: TRBJ2-2
cdr3_nt: TGCAGTGCTAGCGGGAGGACGAACACCGGGGAGCTGTTTTTT
cdr3_aa: CSASGRTNTGELFF

v_call: TRBV12-3/TRBV12-4
cdr3_length: 13
d_call: -
clone_size: -
j_call: TRBJ1-4
cdr3_nt: TGTGCCACTTCAGGGGCGACTAATGAAAAACTGTTTTTT
cdr3_aa: CATSGATNEKLFF

v_call: TRBV10-3
cdr3_length: 14
d_call: -
clone_size: few
j_call: TRBJ1-4
cdr3_nt: TGTGCCATCAGTGAGAGGGGACATAATGAAAAACTGTTTTTT
cdr3_aa: CAISERGHNEKLFF

v_call: TRBV4-3
cdr3_length: 20
d_call: TRBD1
clone_size: -
j_call: TRBJ1-4
cdr3_nt: TGCGCCAGCAGCCAAGGACCGGACAGGGGACTACCCGCAACTAATGAAAAACTGTTTTTT
cdr3_aa: CASSQGPDRGLPATNEKLFF

v_call: TRBV29-1
cdr3_length: 14
d_call: TRBD2
clone_size: few
j_call: TRBJ2-3
cdr3_nt: TGCAGCGCCTCCCCGGGACTAGCACCAGATACGCAGTATTTT
cdr3_aa: CSASPGLAPDTQYF

v_call: TRBV20-1
cdr3_length: 12
d_call: -
clone_size: few
j_call: TRBJ2-7
cdr3_nt: TGCAGTGCTACCGAGGCCAACTACGAGCAGTACTTC
cdr3_aa: CSATEANYEQYF

v_call: TRBV11-2
cdr3_length: 18
d_call: TRBD2
clone_size: many
j_call: TRBJ2-3
cdr3_nt: TGTGCCAGCAGCTTTAGGGGGGGACTAGCGGGAGCAACAGATACGCAGTATTTT
cdr3_aa: CASSFRGGLAGATDTQYF